A selection of T cell receptor beta chains follows, all from one sample in a study of blood T cell repertoires in COVID-19. Libraries were prepared by immunoSEQ multiplex PCR; TCRdb keeps only in-frame clonotypes and omits some of them. The top ten clones hold about 3% of a sample with approximately 240,000 clones, about 86% of them seen once. The source material was peripheral blood. Every receptor here comes from a woman in her twenties or thirties who had recovered from COVID-19. The CDR3 runs from the conserved cysteine through the conserved F or W. The order of the fields is D gene, clone size, V gene, J gene, CDR3 protein, CDR3 DNA. D genes are given only for firm matches. The listing skips clone size in some rows; elsewhere it reads once, few, many or a size class.

>NA|NA|TRBV9|TRBJ2-1
CASSVGPTSANEQFF
TGTGCCAGCAGCGTTGGCCCCACCAGCGCCAATGAGCAGTTCTTC
>NA|NA|TRBV11-3|TRBJ2-3
CASSPPTQDTQYF
TGTGCCAGCAGCCCTCCGACACAGGATACGCAGTATTTT
>NA|few|TRBV5-1|TRBJ2-5
CASSSQETQYF
TGCGCCAGCAGTTCTCAAGAGACCCAGTACTTC
>NA|NA|TRBV24-1|TRBJ1-5
CATSARGQPQHF
TGTGCCACCAGTGCTCGAGGACAGCCCCAGCATTTT
>TRBD1|NA|TRBV7-2|TRBJ2-4
CASSLGTGDGNIQYF
TGTGCCAGCAGCTTGGGGACAGGGGATGGAAACATTCAGTACTTC
>NA|NA|TRBV11-2|TRBJ2-2
CASSSSRSTGELFF
TGTGCCAGCAGCTCTTCGAGGTCCACCGGGGAGCTGTTTTTT
>TRBD1|NA|TRBV19|TRBJ2-1
CASSVDRAAYNEQFF
TGTGCCAGTAGTGTAGACAGGGCGGCCTACAATGAGCAGTTCTTC
>NA|NA|TRBV2|TRBJ2-3
CASSASGVGTDTQYF
TGTGCCAGCAGTGCGAGCGGCGTGGGCACAGATACGCAGTATTTT
>TRBD1|NA|TRBV10-3|TRBJ1-1
CAISETGGVVAEAFF
TGTGCCATCAGTGAGACAGGGGGAGTCGTGGCTGAAGCTTTCTTT
>TRBD2|NA|TRBV7-6|TRBJ2-1
CASSLESWTSGGPIYNEQFF
TGTGCCAGCAGCTTAGAGTCCTGGACTAGCGGAGGACCGATATACAATGAGCAGTTCTTC
>NA|NA|TRBV3-1/TRBV3-2|TRBJ1-1
CASSQVRGGTEAFF
TGTGCCAGCAGCCAAGTCAGGGGTGGCACTGAAGCTTTCTTT
>TRBD1|few|TRBV7-8|TRBJ1-5
CASSPTGVQPQHF
TGTGCCAGCAGCCCGACAGGGGTTCAGCCCCAGCATTTT
>NA|NA|TRBV6-1|TRBJ1-2
CASSENGQGRNTF
TGTGCCAGCAGTGAAAACGGGCAAGGGAGGAACACCTTC
>TRBD2|NA|TRBV12-3/TRBV12-4|TRBJ2-1
CASKGLARNEQFF
TGTGCCAGCAAGGGACTAGCGAGAAATGAGCAGTTCTTC
>NA|NA|TRBV28|TRBJ1-2
CASSTKRYGYTF
TGTGCCAGCAGTACCAAGCGCTATGGCTACACCTTC
>TRBD2|NA|TRBV27|TRBJ2-7
CASSPSGALSYEQYF
TGTGCCAGCAGCCCAAGCGGGGCGCTCTCCTACGAGCAGTACTTC
>NA|NA|TRBV5-1|TRBJ2-5
CASSLTIEAQYF
TGCGCCAGCAGCTTAACAATCGAGGCCCAGTACTTC
>TRBD1|NA|TRBV10-3|TRBJ1-1
CAISQTGQSNTEAFF
TGTGCCATCAGTCAGACGGGACAGTCAAACACTGAAGCTTTCTTT
>NA|NA|TRBV3-1/TRBV3-2|TRBJ2-6
CASSQGRGRSLSGANVLTF
TGTGCCAGCAGCCAAGGGAGGGGGCGTTCTTTATCTGGGGCCAACGTCCTGACTTTC
>TRBD1|NA|TRBV5-4|TRBJ1-2
CASSLQGAGYGYTF
TGTGCCAGCAGCCTTCAGGGGGCGGGCTATGGCTACACCTTC
>TRBD2|NA|TRBV5-1|TRBJ2-1
CASTKGLAGGTSYNEQFF
TGCGCCAGCACCAAAGGACTAGCGGGAGGGACCTCCTACAATGAGCAGTTCTTC
>NA|NA|TRBV5-1|TRBJ2-7
CASSASYEQYF
TGCGCCAGCAGCGCGAGCTACGAGCAGTACTTC